One sample yielded the 2 T cell receptor beta chains listed below, sequenced in a study of T cell repertoires in cytomegalovirus infection. Which antigens these TCRs recognize remains unknown. MiXCR was run by TCRdb on the reads, yielding one entry per CDR3 protein. This table has roughly 570,000 distinct CDR3 sequences, approximately 40% appearing once. Sequencing used cultured PBMCs, obtained from culture after CMV antigen stimulation. These receptors came from a human donor in good health (CMV status not recorded). Some clones in this sample may be carry-over from other donors' samples.

This chain uses TRBV7-8 with TRBJ2-7; 7 bases agree with TRBD2. CDR3 length: 16 residues. The V segment lost 3 bases and the J segment 0 bases; nucleotides outside the gene matches: 8. The germline gives CDR1 SGHVS, CDR2 FQNEAQ. CDR3 coding DNA: TGTGCCAGCAGCTTGGTAGCGGGCCTCGGCTCCTACGAGCAGTACTTC. This translates into CASSLVAGLGSYEQYF.

This clonotype was seen more than once but under ten times. The chain couples TRBV9 to TRBJ2-3, with D possibly TRBD2 on 6 matching bases. Germline loops: CDR1 SGDLS, CDR2 YYNGEE. Trimming shortened V by 4 bases and J by 1 base, and 16 bases separated the two germline ends. The CDR3 covers 16 residues. This CDR3 reads CASSPRGDARTDTQYF. The CDR3 DNA reads TGTGCCAGCAGCCCGCGCGGGGACGCCCGCACAGATACGCAGTATTTT.